This is a list of T cell receptor beta chains from one sample in a study of blood T cell repertoires in COVID-19. Clones were read by immunoSEQ multiplex PCR, and TCRdb kept only the in-frame ones, dropping some. In the table there are under 500,000 clones, around 90% of which are singletons. Input material: PBMCs or T cells enriched from blood (not recorded which). The receptors were sampled from a woman under 30 with acute COVID-19. Both conserved end residues are part of each CDR3. The D gene is left open where the match is weak. Size is stated for part of the rows, as once, few or many counts, or as a class when the clone is expanded.

DNA: TGTGCCAGCAGCCTAGCGGGAGGGATCCTGAACAATGAGCAGTTCTTC
CDR3: CASSLAGGILNNEQFF
V: TRBV28
D: TRBD2
J: TRBJ2-1
size: NA

DNA: TGTGCCACCATGGAGAGGGGGTATATGAACACTGAAGCTTTCTTT
CDR3: CATMERGYMNTEAFF
V: TRBV7-9
D: NA
J: TRBJ1-1
size: NA

DNA: TGTGCCAGCAGCTTAAGCGCAGCAACTAATGAAAAACTGTTTTTT
CDR3: CASSLSAATNEKLFF
V: TRBV7-9
D: NA
J: TRBJ1-4
size: NA

DNA: TGTGCGACAGGGTGGTACGAGCAGTACTTC
CDR3: CATGWYEQYF
V: TRBV28
D: TRBD1
J: TRBJ2-7
size: NA

DNA: TGTGCCAGTAGCGGACAGGGGGGGGAGCCCCAGCATTTT
CDR3: CASSGQGGEPQHF
V: TRBV19
D: TRBD1
J: TRBJ1-5
size: few

DNA: TGTGCCATCAGTATTAGCGGGGGGTACATTGATCCCACAGATACGCAGTATTTT
CDR3: CAISISGGYIDPTDTQYF
V: TRBV10-3
D: TRBD2
J: TRBJ2-3
size: NA

DNA: TGCGCCAGCAGCCAAGTTCCACGCTACTCTGGAAACACCATATATTTT
CDR3: CASSQVPRYSGNTIYF
V: TRBV4-1
D: NA
J: TRBJ1-3
size: NA

DNA: TGCGCCAGCAGCACTGGACTAGCGGGAGTCGCGACCGGGGAGCTGTTTTTT
CDR3: CASSTGLAGVATGELFF
V: TRBV5-1
D: TRBD2
J: TRBJ2-2
size: NA

DNA: TGTGCCAGCAGCGAACAGGGGGGGAGCACTGAAGCTTTCTTT
CDR3: CASSEQGGSTEAFF
V: TRBV11-2
D: TRBD1
J: TRBJ1-1
size: once

DNA: TGTGCCAGCAGCACCACCGGGACATATGAGAACTATGGCTACACCTTC
CDR3: CASSTTGTYENYGYTF
V: TRBV7-9
D: NA
J: TRBJ1-2
size: NA

DNA: TGTGCCAGCAGCGTAGGGGGGTCAGGGGCCTCTGGAAACACCATATATTTT
CDR3: CASSVGGSGASGNTIYF
V: TRBV9
D: NA
J: TRBJ1-3
size: NA

DNA: TGCGCCAGCTGCCGGGGCGGGGTCGAGAACACTGAAGCTTTCTTT
CDR3: CASCRGGVENTEAFF
V: TRBV5-1
D: NA
J: TRBJ1-1
size: few

DNA: TGTGCCAGTAGGACCTTGGCGGGAGGGCCGGACGAGCAGTACTTC
CDR3: CASRTLAGGPDEQYF
V: TRBV19
D: TRBD2
J: TRBJ2-7
size: NA

DNA: TGTGCCAGCAGCTTAGGGGCTACGCGGGCTCGCGAGCAGTACTTC
CDR3: CASSLGATRAREQYF
V: TRBV7-8
D: NA
J: TRBJ2-7
size: NA

DNA: TGTGCCAGCAGGGGGACAGGGGATCAGCCCCAGCATTTT
CDR3: CASRGTGDQPQHF
V: TRBV7-9
D: TRBD1
J: TRBJ1-5
size: NA

DNA: TGTGCCAGCAGTTTAAATCTAGCGGGAGGCAATGAGCAGTTCTTC
CDR3: CASSLNLAGGNEQFF
V: TRBV28
D: TRBD2
J: TRBJ2-1
size: NA

DNA: TGTGCCAGCAGCCAAGGTCCTAGCGGGAGCACAGATACGCAGTATTTT
CDR3: CASSQGPSGSTDTQYF
V: TRBV3-1/TRBV3-2
D: TRBD2
J: TRBJ2-3
size: NA

DNA: TGTGCCAGCAGGGAAGGGACATCCTACAATGAGCAGTTCTTC
CDR3: CASREGTSYNEQFF
V: TRBV6-1
D: NA
J: TRBJ2-1
size: NA

DNA: TGTGCTAGCAGCTTAACAGGGGGAGGTCAAGAGACCCAGTACTTC
CDR3: CASSLTGGGQETQYF
V: TRBV7-7
D: TRBD1
J: TRBJ2-5
size: many

DNA: TGTGCCAGCTCACCACCGGTGGGTACGGGAGGCCCCACAGATACGCAGTATTTT
CDR3: CASSPPVGTGGPTDTQYF
V: TRBV18
D: TRBD2
J: TRBJ2-3
size: NA

DNA: TGTGCCTGGAGTGTAATACAGCATAATTCACCCCTCCACTTT
CDR3: CAWSVIQHNSPLHF
V: TRBV30
D: NA
J: TRBJ1-6
size: once

DNA: TGTGCCAGTAGTCCCGGACAGGGGGGAAGATTT
CDR3: CASSPGQGGRF
V: TRBV19
D: TRBD1
J: TRBJ1-1
size: NA

DNA: TGTGCCACCAGCAGAGGTGGACAGGGGTCAGGAAACACCATATATTTT
CDR3: CATSRGGQGSGNTIYF
V: TRBV15
D: TRBD1
J: TRBJ1-3
size: few

DNA: TGCGCCAGCAGCTTAGGGGGAGTATCTGAGCAGTTCTTC
CDR3: CASSLGGVSEQFF
V: TRBV5-1
D: NA
J: TRBJ2-1
size: NA

DNA: TGTGCCAGCAGCTTCGGGCAGGGGGCAGTCAATGAGCAGTTCTTC
CDR3: CASSFGQGAVNEQFF
V: TRBV11-1
D: TRBD1
J: TRBJ2-1
size: NA